This TCR beta chain was sequenced in a study of shared clonotypes between healthy human individuals. In germline, CDR1 is LNHDA, CDR2 SQIVND (reference sequence). This CDR3 comprises 14 residues. V was cut by 5 bases and J by 7 bases, with 18 bases left in between. Measured with immunoSEQ multiplex PCR; TCRdb has only the in-frame clones, and not every one. The table has about 2.4 million clones, 93% seen once. Sequencing used naive CD4+ T cells from PBMCs. Subset defined: CD45RA+ positively selected. This TCR was recovered from a man between 18 and 29 years old in good health. Some clones in this sample may be carry-over from other donors' samples. The V and J genes are TRBV19 and TRBJ2-7; weak D call: TRBD2 (6 bases). CDR3 bases: TGTGCCAGTAGTCCCACCGGGACTCTCATTGAGCAGTACTTC. Encoded protein: CASSPTGTLIEQYF.